The rows below give T cell receptor beta chains drawn from one sample of a study of blood T cell repertoires in COVID-19. Assay: immunoSEQ multiplex PCR; the TCRdb copy retains only in-frame clones and omits some. The table includes about 150,000 clones, 79% detected once. The sample consisted of PBMCs or T cells enriched from blood (not recorded which). Receptors originate from a woman in her sixties or seventies in a cohort exposed to, infected with or recovered from COVID-19 (not recorded which). The CDR3 runs from the conserved cysteine through the conserved F or W. Each record gives: D gene, clone size, CDR3 length, V gene, J gene, CDR3 DNA, CDR3 protein. D genes are given only for firm matches. Where a row states a size, it is once, few, many or the class of an expanded clone; other rows omit it.

.	.	17	TRBV18	TRBJ2-1	TGTGCCAGCTCACCACCGGGTCTAGCGAGACCTTACAATGAGCAGTTCTTC	CASSPPGLARPYNEQFF
TRBD1	.	15	TRBV5-6	TRBJ2-3	TGTGCCAGCAGCTTACAGGGGGTGTTAACAGATACGCAGTATTTT	CASSLQGVLTDTQYF
.	.	12	TRBV25-1	TRBJ2-7	TGTGCCCCCCTGGGGCGGTACTACGAGCAGTACTTC	CAPLGRYYEQYF
TRBD1	once	15	TRBV6-5	TRBJ1-1	TGTGCCAGCAGTTCGACAGGGGCCCCGAACACTGAAGCTTTCTTT	CASSSTGAPNTEAFF
TRBD1	.	15	TRBV7-9	TRBJ2-1	TGTGCCAGCAGCCGGGACAGGGGGTCCTACAATGAGCAGTTCTTC	CASSRDRGSYNEQFF
.	few	15	TRBV5-1	TRBJ2-7	TGCGCCAGCAGGCCTCAGGGGGGAATCTCCTACGAGCAGTACTTC	CASRPQGGISYEQYF
.	.	13	TRBV24-1	TRBJ2-7	TGTGCCACCAGTCCAGGGGCACACTACGAGCAGTACTTC	CATSPGAHYEQYF
.	.	16	TRBV18	TRBJ1-6	TGTGCCAGCTCACTGCGGATACAGGGCTCCAATTCACCCCTCCACTTT	CASSLRIQGSNSPLHF
TRBD1	once	15	TRBV24-1	TRBJ2-1	TGTGCCACTCAGGGGGCGGGACAGGGGTACAATGAGCAGTTCTTC	CATQGAGQGYNEQFF
.	.	12	TRBV29-1	TRBJ2-1	TGCAGCGTTGACGTAGGGGCAAGAGAGCAGTTCTTC	CSVDVGAREQFF
TRBD2	once	18	TRBV28	TRBJ2-2	TGTGCCAGCAGTTTATTAACTAGCGGGAGGCACCAGACCGGGGAGCTGTTTTTT	CASSLLTSGRHQTGELFF
TRBD2	.	17	TRBV11-2	TRBJ2-1	TGTGCCAGCAGCTTAGCTGGACTAGCGGGCCTCTACAATGAGCAGTTCTTC	CASSLAGLAGLYNEQFF